This paragraph reports one TCR beta chain. As yet, its antigen is unknown. The data were taken from a study of shared clonotypes between healthy human individuals. Study-level findings and limits: Shared across four donors were around 5% of the naive CD4 clonotypes. With few donors, the genetic and exposure-history diversity represented was limited.

Some clones are missing from TCRdb's copy, which holds only in-frame ones; the method was immunoSEQ multiplex PCR. The sample carries about 380,000 clones, approximately 96% recorded once. The length of the CDR3 is 13 residues. Germline CDR1 reads SQVTM; CDR2 reads ANQGSEA. Trimming pared 3 bases from V and 8 bases from J, leaving 14 bases between. The chain combines TRBV29-1 with TRBJ2-1; D not certain. The receptor comes from a man younger than 45 in good health. Input material: memory CD8+ T cells sorted from blood. The subset here: CD45RO+ cells pooled with CCR7-negative TemRA cells. CDR3 residues: CSVEFLVFDEQFF. CDR3 nucleotide sequence: TGCAGCGTTGAGTTCCTAGTATTCGATGAGCAGTTCTTC.